The rows below give T cell receptor beta chains drawn from one sample of a study of T cells in Graves' hyperthyroidism and ophthalmopathy. TCRdb ran MiXCR on the multiplex PCR reads and lists one entry per CDR3 protein. The sample holds approximately 370,000 distinct CDR3 sequences, about 18% seen once. Specimen: blood. The receptors come from a woman aged 25 to 45 with Graves' hyperthyroidism that later progressed to Graves' ophthalmopathy. The CDR3 runs from the conserved cysteine through the conserved F or W.

>TRBJ2-2|TRBV24-1
CATSDPSGVNTGELFF
>TRBJ2-7|TRBV5-1
CASSLVPTQREQYF
>TRBJ2-7|TRBV18
CASSPERTLYEQYF
>TRBJ2-7|TRBV28
CASSLIGTSEQYF
>TRBJ1-6|TRBV7-2
CASSFFAQGGASSPLHF
>TRBJ2-1|TRBV25-1
CASNGRVCRLVSYNEQFF
>TRBJ2-1|TRBV6-1
CASSSLGASSYNEQFF
>TRBJ1-4|TRBV7-8
CASSDLGQPNEKLFF
>TRBJ2-2|TRBV4-1
CASSQGVAGELFF
>TRBJ1-6|TRBV5-1
CASSLTGHNNSPLHF
>TRBJ2-5|TRBV12-3/TRBV12-4
CASSSLAGGVETQYF